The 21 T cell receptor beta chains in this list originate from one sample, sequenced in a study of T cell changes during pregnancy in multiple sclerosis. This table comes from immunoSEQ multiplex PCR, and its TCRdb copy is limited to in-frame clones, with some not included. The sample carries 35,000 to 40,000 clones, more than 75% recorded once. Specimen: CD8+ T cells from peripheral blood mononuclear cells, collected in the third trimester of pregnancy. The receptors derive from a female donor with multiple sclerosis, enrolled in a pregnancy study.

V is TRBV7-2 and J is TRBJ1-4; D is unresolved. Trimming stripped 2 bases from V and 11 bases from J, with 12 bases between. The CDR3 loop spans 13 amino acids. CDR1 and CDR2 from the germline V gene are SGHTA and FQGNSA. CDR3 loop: CASSLLSVQKLFF. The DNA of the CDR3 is TGTGCCAGCAGCTTATTAAGTGTCCAGAAACTGTTTTTT.

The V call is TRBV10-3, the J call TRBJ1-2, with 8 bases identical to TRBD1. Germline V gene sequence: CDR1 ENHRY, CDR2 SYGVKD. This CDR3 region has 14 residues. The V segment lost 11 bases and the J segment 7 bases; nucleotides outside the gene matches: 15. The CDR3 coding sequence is TGTGCCTCATCCGGGGCAGGGGGCGATGGTGGCTACACCTTC. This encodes CASSGAGGDGGYTF.

CDR3 loop: CASSEGLAGFHTDTQYF. As DNA, the CDR3 is TGTGCCAGCAGTGAGGGACTAGCGGGGTTCCACACAGATACGCAGTATTTT. The chain links TRBV2 to TRBJ2-3, with 13 bases lining up with TRBD2. This CDR3 contains 17 residues. V gave up 3 bases and J gave up 2 bases; unmatched junction bases: 5. Germline V gene lookup returns CDR1 SNHLY and CDR2 FYNNEI.

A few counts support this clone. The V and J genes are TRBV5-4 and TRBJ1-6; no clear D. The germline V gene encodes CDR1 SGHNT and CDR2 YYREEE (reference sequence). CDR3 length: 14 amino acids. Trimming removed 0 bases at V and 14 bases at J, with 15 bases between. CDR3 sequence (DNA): TGTGCCAGCAGCTTGGGGCCACCCACCGAGGCCCTCCACTTT. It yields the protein CASSLGPPTEALHF. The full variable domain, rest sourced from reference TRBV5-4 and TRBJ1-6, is ETGVTQSPTHLIKTRGQQVTLRCSSQSGHNTVSWYQQALGQGPQFIFQYYREEENGRGNFPPRFSGLQFPNYSSELNVNALELDDSALYLCASSLGPPTEALHFGNGTRLTVT.

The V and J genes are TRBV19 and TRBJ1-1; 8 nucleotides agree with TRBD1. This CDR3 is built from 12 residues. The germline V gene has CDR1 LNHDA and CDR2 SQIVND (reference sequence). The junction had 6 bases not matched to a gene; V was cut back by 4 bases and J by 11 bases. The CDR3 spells CASSTGGLLAFF. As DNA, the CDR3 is TGTGCCAGTAGTACAGGGGGCCTTCTCGCTTTCTTT.

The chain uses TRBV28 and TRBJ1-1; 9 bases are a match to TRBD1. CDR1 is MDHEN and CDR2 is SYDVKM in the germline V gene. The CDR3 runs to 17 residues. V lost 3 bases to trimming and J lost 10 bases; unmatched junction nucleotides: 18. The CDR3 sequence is CASSFPRDRDPSIAAFF. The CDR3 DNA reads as TGTGCCAGCAGTTTTCCCCGGGACAGGGACCCCTCGATCGCAGCTTTCTTT.

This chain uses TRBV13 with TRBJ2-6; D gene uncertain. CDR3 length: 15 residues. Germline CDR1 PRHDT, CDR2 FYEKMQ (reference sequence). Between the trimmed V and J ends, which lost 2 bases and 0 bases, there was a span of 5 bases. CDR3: CASSLTGSGANVLTF. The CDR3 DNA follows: TGTGCCAGCAGCTTAACCGGCTCTGGGGCCAACGTCCTGACTTTC.

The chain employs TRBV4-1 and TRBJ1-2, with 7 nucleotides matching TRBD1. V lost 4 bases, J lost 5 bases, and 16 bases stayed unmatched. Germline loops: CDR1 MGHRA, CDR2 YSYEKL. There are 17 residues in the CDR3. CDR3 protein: CASSPAKGIWTGYGYTF. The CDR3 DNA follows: TGCGCCAGCAGCCCAGCTAAAGGTATTTGGACAGGATATGGCTACACCTTC.

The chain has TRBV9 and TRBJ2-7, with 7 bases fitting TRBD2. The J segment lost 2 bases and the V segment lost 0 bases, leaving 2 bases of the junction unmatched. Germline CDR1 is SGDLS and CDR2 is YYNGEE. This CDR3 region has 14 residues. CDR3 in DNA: TGTGCCAGCAGCGTAGGTGCGGGGGCCTACGAGCAGTACTTC. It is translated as CASSVGAGAYEQYF. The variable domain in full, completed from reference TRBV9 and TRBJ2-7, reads DSGVTQTPKHLITATGQRVTLRCSPRSGDLSVYWYQQSLDQGLQFLIQYYNGEERAKGNILERFSAQQFPDLHSELNLSSLELGDSALYFCASSVGAGAYEQYFGPGTRLTVT.

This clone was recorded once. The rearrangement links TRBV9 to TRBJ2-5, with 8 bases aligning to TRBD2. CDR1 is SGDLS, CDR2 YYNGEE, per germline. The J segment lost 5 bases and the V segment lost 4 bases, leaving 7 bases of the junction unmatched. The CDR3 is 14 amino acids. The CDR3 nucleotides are TGTGCCAGCAGCTTCTCGGGGGGGCGGGAGACCCAGTACTTC. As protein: CASSFSGGRETQYF.

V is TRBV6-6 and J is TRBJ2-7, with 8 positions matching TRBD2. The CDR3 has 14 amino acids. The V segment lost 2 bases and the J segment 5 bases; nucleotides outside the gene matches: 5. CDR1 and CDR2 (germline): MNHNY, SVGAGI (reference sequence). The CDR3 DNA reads TGTGCCAGCAGTTACGCGGGGGGCTGGGACGAGCAGTACTTC. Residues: CASSYAGGWDEQYF.

The CDR3 protein is CASSTPSGTKGPAGYTF. The CDR3 DNA reads as TGTGCCAGCAGCACGCCCTCTGGGACAAAGGGTCCCGCTGGCTACACCTTC. V gene TRBV7-9 combines with J gene TRBJ1-2, with D maybe TRBD1 (6 bases). Germline V lookup: CDR1 SEHNR, CDR2 FQNEAQ (reference sequence). Between the trimmed V and J ends, which lost 5 bases and 7 bases, there was a span of 26 bases. The CDR3 extends over 17 amino acids.

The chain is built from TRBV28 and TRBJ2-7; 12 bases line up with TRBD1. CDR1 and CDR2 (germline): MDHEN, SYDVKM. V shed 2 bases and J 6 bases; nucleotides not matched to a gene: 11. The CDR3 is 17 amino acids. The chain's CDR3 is CASSLRFRDRGPSEQYF. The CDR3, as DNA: TGTGCCAGCAGTTTACGCTTCCGGGACAGGGGGCCATCCGAGCAGTACTTC.

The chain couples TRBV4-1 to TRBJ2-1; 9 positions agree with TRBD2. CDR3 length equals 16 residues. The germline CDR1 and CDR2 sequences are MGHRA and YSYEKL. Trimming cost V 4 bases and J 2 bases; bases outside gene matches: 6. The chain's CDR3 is CASSPPTSGPYNEQFF. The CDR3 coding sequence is TGCGCCAGCAGCCCTCCGACTAGCGGACCCTACAATGAGCAGTTCTTC.

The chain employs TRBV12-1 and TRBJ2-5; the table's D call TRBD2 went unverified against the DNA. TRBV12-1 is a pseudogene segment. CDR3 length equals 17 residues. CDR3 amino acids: CASSPGGGVTREETQYF. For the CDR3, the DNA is TGTGCCAGCAGTCCAGGAGGAGGGGTAACTCGTGAGGAGACCCAGTACTTC.

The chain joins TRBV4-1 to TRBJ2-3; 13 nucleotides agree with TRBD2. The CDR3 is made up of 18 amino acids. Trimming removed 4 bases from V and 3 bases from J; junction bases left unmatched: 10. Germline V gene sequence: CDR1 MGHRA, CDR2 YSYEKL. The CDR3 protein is CASSLLTSGGGATDTQYF. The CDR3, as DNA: TGCGCCAGCAGCCTCCTTACTAGCGGGGGGGGAGCTACAGATACGCAGTATTTT.

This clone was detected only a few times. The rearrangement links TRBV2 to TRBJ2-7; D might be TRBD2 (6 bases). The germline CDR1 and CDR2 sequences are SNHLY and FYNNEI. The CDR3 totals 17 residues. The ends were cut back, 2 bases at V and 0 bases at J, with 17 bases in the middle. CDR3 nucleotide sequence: TGTGCCAGCAGTGAATGGAGGGTGGCGGGGACCTCCTACGAGCAGTACTTC. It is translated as CASSEWRVAGTSYEQYF.

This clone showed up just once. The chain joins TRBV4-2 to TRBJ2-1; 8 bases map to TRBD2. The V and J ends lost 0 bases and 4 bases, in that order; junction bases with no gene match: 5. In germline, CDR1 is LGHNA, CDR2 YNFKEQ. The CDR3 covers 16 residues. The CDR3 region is CASSQDSSGGYNEQFF. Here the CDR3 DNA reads TGTGCCAGCAGCCAAGATTCCAGCGGGGGATACAATGAGCAGTTCTTC.

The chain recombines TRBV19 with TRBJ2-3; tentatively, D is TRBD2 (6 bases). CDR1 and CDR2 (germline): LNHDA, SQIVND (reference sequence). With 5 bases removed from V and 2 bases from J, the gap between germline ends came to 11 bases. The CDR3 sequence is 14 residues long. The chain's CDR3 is CASSPGDSTDTQYF. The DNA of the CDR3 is TGTGCCAGTAGTCCCGGGGACTCCACAGATACGCAGTATTTT. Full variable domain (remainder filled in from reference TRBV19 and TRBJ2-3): DGGITQSPKYLFRKEGQNVTLSCEQNLNHDAMYWYRQDPGQGLRLIYYSQIVNDFQKGDIAEGYSVSREKKESFPLTVTSAQKNPTAFYLCASSPGDSTDTQYFGPGTRLTVL.

CDR3 region: CSGYRQNTEAFF. CDR3 nucleotides: TGCAGCGGATACAGACAGAACACTGAAGCTTTCTTT. The genes are TRBV29-1 and TRBJ1-1; D is undetermined. Germline V gives CDR1 SQVTM, CDR2 ANQGSEA. Trimming shortened V by 7 bases and J by 1 base, and 10 bases separated the two germline ends. CDR3 length equals 12 residues.

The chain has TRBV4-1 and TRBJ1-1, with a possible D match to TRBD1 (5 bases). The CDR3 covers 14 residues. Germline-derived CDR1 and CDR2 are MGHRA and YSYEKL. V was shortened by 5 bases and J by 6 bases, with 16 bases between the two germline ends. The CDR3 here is CASSKIQVAAEAFF. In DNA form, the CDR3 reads TGCGCCAGCAGCAAAATACAGGTTGCGGCTGAAGCTTTCTTT.